Reported below is one T cell receptor (beta chain). What it binds is unknown. From the 5' RACE reads, TCRdb called clonotypes with MiXCR, one entry per CDR3 protein. Seen here are some 600,000 distinct CDR3 sequences, 17% observed once, and the top ten hold 15% to 20%. The data were taken from a study of T cells after yellow fever vaccination. Study-level findings and limits: Primary-vaccination clones mostly resurfaced post-booster (about 95% CD4, approximately 89% CD8).

Trimming removed 0 bases at V and 1 base at J, with 10 bases between. Germline V gene lookup returns CDR1 SEHNR and CDR2 FQNEAQ (reference sequence). The CDR3 runs to 16 residues. This material consisted of PBMCs, taken about 5 days after the first yellow fever vaccination. The clonotype comes from a man younger than 35 who received the YFV17D yellow fever vaccine. V and J are TRBV7-9 and TRBJ2-4; D might be TRBD1 (6 bases). As DNA, the CDR3 is TGTGCCAGCAGCTTAGCGGGCAGGGGTGCCAAAAACATTCAGTACTTC. Protein sequence: CASSLAGRGAKNIQYF.